This T cell receptor beta chain was obtained from a study of cytomegalovirus exposure and HLA in healthy donors. The PCR made use of 60 Vbeta and 13 Jbeta primers. Original analysis: An analysis performed later counted 70 million to 90 million unique TCR beta chains (around 9.9 million of them shared). Measured with immunoSEQ multiplex PCR; TCRdb has only the in-frame clones, and not every one. The V and J calls and the clone size are those of that table, but D and trimming were determined from the DNA. This table holds 150,000 to 200,000 clones, 72% found once. The germline CDR1 and CDR2 sequences are MNHEY and SMNVEV (reference sequence). CDR3 size: 13 residues. J was trimmed by 3 bases and V by 2 bases; bases with no gene match: 1. As to this clone: Its antigen is undetermined.

Study results and limitations: CMV serostatus was the only immune exposure information that was available. When analyzed later, a missense DCLRE1C variant was found to be linked to TCR beta V- and J-gene trimming.

The TCR was taken from a human donor in good health. J is TRBJ2-7 and V is TRBV27, with TRBD1 matching over 7 bases. The source material was PBMCs. CDR3 sequence: CASSLGQDYEQYF. In nucleotides, the CDR3 is TGTGCCAGCAGTTTAGGACAGGACTACGAGCAGTACTTC.